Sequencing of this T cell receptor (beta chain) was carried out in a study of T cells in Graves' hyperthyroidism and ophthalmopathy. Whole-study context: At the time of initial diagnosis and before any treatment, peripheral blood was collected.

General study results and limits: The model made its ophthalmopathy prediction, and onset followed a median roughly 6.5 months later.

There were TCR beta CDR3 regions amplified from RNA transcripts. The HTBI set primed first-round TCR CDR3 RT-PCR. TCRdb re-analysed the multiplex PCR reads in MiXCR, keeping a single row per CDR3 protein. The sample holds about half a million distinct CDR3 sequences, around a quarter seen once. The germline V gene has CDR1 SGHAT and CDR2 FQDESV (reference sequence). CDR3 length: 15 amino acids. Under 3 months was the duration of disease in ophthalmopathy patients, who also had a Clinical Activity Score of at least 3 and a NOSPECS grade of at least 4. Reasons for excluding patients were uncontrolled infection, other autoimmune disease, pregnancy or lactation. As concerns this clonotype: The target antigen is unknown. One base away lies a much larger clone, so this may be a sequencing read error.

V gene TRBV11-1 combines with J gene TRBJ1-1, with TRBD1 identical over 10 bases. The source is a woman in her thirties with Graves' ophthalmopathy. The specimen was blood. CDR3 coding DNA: TGTGCCAGCAGCCGGTCGGGACAGGGGAACACTGAAGCTTGCTTT. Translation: CASSRSGQGNTEACF.